What follows are 20 T cell receptor beta chains derived from one specimen sequenced in a study of vaccination and CD4 T cells after COVID-19. Researchers used the Oncomine TCR Beta short-read assay to sequence DNA from cultured CD4+ T cells. TCRdb ran MiXCR on the PCR reads and lists one entry per CDR3 protein. The sample includes 8,000 or so distinct CDR3 sequences, about 19% seen only once; the top ten take roughly 20%. Antigen specificity for these receptors is unknown. Regarding treatment: approximately 9-day PBMC culture with coronavirus spike peptide pools or control peptides (ViraFEST assay). Sequencing was performed on CD4+ T cells from blood, cultured in vitro, taken after SARS-CoV-2 vaccination. These receptor sequences come from a human donor who had recovered from COVID-19.

By share, this clonotype ranks as medium-sized. DNA of the CDR3: TGCAGTGCTAGATCACCCGGGACACTAAGCTCCTACGAGCAGTACTTC. Amino acids: CSARSPGTLSSYEQYF. This rearrangement joins TRBV20-1 to TRBJ2-7; D is possibly TRBD1 (6 bases). V was clipped by 2 bases and J by 0 bases, with 17 bases between them. This CDR3 is 16 amino acids long. Germline V gives CDR1 DFQATT, CDR2 SNEGSKA (reference sequence).

A few counts support this clonotype. The CDR3 sequence: CASTEGVGGLYQETQYF. CDR3 in DNA: TGTGCCAGCACCGAGGGGGTGGGGGGCCTGTACCAAGAGACCCAGTACTTC. V and J are TRBV25-1 and TRBJ2-5, with D perhaps TRBD1 or TRBD2 (6 bases each). Trimming pared 7 bases from V and 0 bases from J, leaving 21 bases between. Germline V gene data show CDR1 as MGHDK and CDR2 as SYGVNS. This CDR3 comprises 17 residues. Variable domain in full (rest from reference TRBV25-1 and TRBJ2-5): EADIYQTPRYLVIGTGKKITLECSQTMGHDKMYWYQQDPGMELHLIHYSYGVNSTEKGDLSSESTVSRIRTEHFPLTLESARPSHTSQYLCASTEGVGGLYQETQYFGPGTRLLVL.

This clonotype was seen at least ten times. The chain carries TRBV7-2 and TRBJ1-5; D unclear. This CDR3 is built from 13 residues. V was cut by 4 bases and J by 7 bases, with 11 bases left in between. Per the germline V gene, CDR1 is SGHTA and CDR2 is FQGNSA. CDR3 protein: CASSYRPKQPQHF. The CDR3 nucleotides are TGTGCCAGCAGCTACCGACCTAAACAGCCCCAGCATTTT.

This clonotype was recorded many times. The rearrangement uses TRBV19 and TRBJ2-3; TRBD2 aligns across 10 bases. The CDR3 runs 16 residues. The trim removed 6 bases at V and 6 bases at J, leaving 12 bases unmatched. CDR1 and CDR2 from the germline V gene are LNHDA and SQIVND (reference sequence). The CDR3 reads CASRPVRAGGLDTQYF. The CDR3 bases are TGTGCCAGTAGGCCGGTACGAGCGGGAGGGCTGGATACGCAGTATTTT. Looking up the rest from reference TRBV19 and TRBJ2-3 gives the full variable domain: DGGITQSPKYLFRKEGQNVTLSCEQNLNHDAMYWYRQDPGQGLRLIYYSQIVNDFQKGDIAEGYSVSREKKESFPLTVTSAQKNPTAFYLCASRPVRAGGLDTQYFGPGTRLTVL.

This clonotype was counted only a few times. The chain couples TRBV2 to TRBJ2-5, with D possibly being TRBD1 (6 bases). The germline V gene has CDR1 SNHLY and CDR2 FYNNEI. There are 14 residues in the CDR3. V was pared by 6 bases and J by 3 bases, with 14 bases between. The CDR3 coding sequence is TGTGCCAGCAGGATGGGGAACAGGGAAGAGACCCAGTACTTC. It yields the protein CASRMGNREETQYF.

By share, this clonotype ranks as medium-sized (0.01 to 0.1%). This chain connects TRBV20-1 to TRBJ1-2; TRBD1 agrees at 11 bases. The CDR3 sequence is 14 residues long. V shed 4 bases, J shed 6 bases, and the junction held 7 bases outside the gene matches. The germline V gene has CDR1 DFQATT and CDR2 SNEGSKA (reference sequence). Here the CDR3 reads CSATTGTGGDGYTF. The CDR3 DNA reads as TGCAGTGCTACTACCGGGACAGGGGGGGATGGCTACACCTTC.

The chain has TRBV20-1 and TRBJ2-1; D might be TRBD2 (6 bases). Germline CDR1 DFQATT, CDR2 SNEGSKA (reference sequence). Trimming removed 3 bases from V and 4 bases from J, with 13 bases in between. This CDR3 comprises 14 residues. CDR3 coding DNA: TGCAGTGCTAGCGGTCTAGCGTTTTACAATGAGCAGTTCTTC. Translated, it gives CSASGLAFYNEQFF.

At least ten counts were recorded for this clonotype. V and J are TRBV20-1 and TRBJ2-7; a possible D gene is TRBD2 (5 bases). The V gene's germline CDR1 is DFQATT and CDR2 SNEGSKA (reference sequence). The CDR3 totals 13 residues. The V end was cut by 5 bases, the J end by 5 bases, with 16 bases between. CDR3: CSAERSAGHEQYF. CDR3 sequence (DNA): TGCAGTGCTGAGAGGTCGGCGGGCCACGAGCAGTACTTC.

The chain has TRBV5-1 and TRBJ2-7; tentatively, D is TRBD1 (6 bases). Between the trimmed V and J ends, which lost 3 bases and 6 bases, there was a span of 19 bases. Germline CDR1 reads SGHRS; CDR2 reads YFSETQ. The CDR3 consists of 15 residues. Here the CDR3 DNA reads TGCGCCAGCAGCTCCCAGGGGCTCGGTATCGGCGAGCAGTACTTC. As protein: CASSSQGLGIGEQYF.

By sample fraction, this clonotype is medium-sized. The chain has TRBV7-9 and TRBJ1-2; no definite D call. The germline V and J ends were trimmed by 2 bases and 2 bases, with 6 bases remaining between them. Germline CDR1 is SEHNR and CDR2 is FQNEAQ (reference sequence). This CDR3 has 13 amino acids. This chain's CDR3 is CASSLRTNYGYTF. The CDR3 nucleotides are TGTGCCAGCAGCTTAAGAACGAACTATGGCTACACCTTC.

This clonotype was seen a few times. The chain carries TRBV9 and TRBJ1-1; no reliable D call. V was trimmed by 3 bases and J by 2 bases, leaving 8 bases between them. The CDR3 totals 13 residues. Looked up from germline, CDR1 is SGDLS and CDR2 is YYNGEE. The CDR3 nucleotides read TGTGCCAGCAGCGAGACTGTCAACACTGAAGCTTTCTTT. Translation gives CASSETVNTEAFF.

The V gene is TRBV28, the J gene TRBJ2-3, with 9 bases aligning to TRBD2. This CDR3 is built from 15 residues. V dropped 7 bases and J dropped 2; count of bases not matched to a gene: 7. From germline, CDR1 is MDHEN and CDR2 SYDVKM. In DNA, the CDR3 is TGTGCCAGCACTACAAGCGGGGGGACCACAGATACGCAGTATTTT. It yields the protein CASTTSGGTTDTQYF.

V and J are TRBV6-5 and TRBJ2-7, with 9 bases lining up with TRBD1. The junction had 7 bases not matched to a gene; V was cut back by 0 bases and J by 7 bases. Germline CDR1 reads MNHEY; CDR2 reads SVGAGI. The CDR3 consists of 15 residues. The CDR3 nucleotides are TGTGCCAGCAGTTACTCCGGGACAGGGTCTTGGGAGCAGTACTTC. The encoded protein is CASSYSGTGSWEQYF.

The table lists this clonotype with many counts. This chain uses TRBV7-9 with TRBJ2-5, with 15 bases fitting TRBD2. J was trimmed by 4 bases and V by 5 bases; bases with no gene match: 11. There are 18 residues in the CDR3. Germline V gene sequence: CDR1 SEHNR, CDR2 FQNEAQ (reference sequence). This CDR3 is CASSPGSGTSGRTETQYF. The DNA of the CDR3 is TGTGCCAGCAGCCCCGGATCCGGGACTAGCGGGAGGACAGAGACCCAGTACTTC.

In this sample, this clonotype is medium-sized. The genes are TRBV20-1 and TRBJ1-2; unclear D gene. CDR3 length: 13 amino acids. The V end was cut by 6 bases, the J end by 3 bases, with 14 bases between. Looked up from germline, CDR1 is DFQATT and CDR2 is SNEGSKA (reference sequence). CDR3 region: CSATYGRDYGYTF. DNA for the CDR3: TGCAGTGCGACCTACGGACGGGACTATGGCTACACCTTC.

In this sample, this clonotype turned up a few times. The V gene is TRBV11-2, the J gene TRBJ2-5; D gene ambiguous. The V gene lost 3 bases and the J gene lost 2 bases, with 16 bases spanning the gap. The CDR3 extends over 16 amino acids. Germline CDR1 is SGHAT and CDR2 is FQNNGV. CDR3 nucleotides: TGTGCCAGCAGCTTGCTCGTCCCAGCCCCTCAAGAGACCCAGTACTTC. It translates to CASSLLVPAPQETQYF.

There are a few counts of this clonotype. This chain links TRBV2 with TRBJ2-3, with D possibly TRBD2 on 5 matching bases. Germline values: CDR1 SNHLY, CDR2 FYNNEI. Trimming stripped 10 bases from V and 2 bases from J, with 16 bases between. This CDR3 has 14 residues. The CDR3 nucleotides are TGTGCCATAAGTGGAGGACGGACCACAGATACGCAGTATTTT. Translating it yields CAISGGRTTDTQYF. The full variable domain, rest sourced from reference TRBV2 and TRBJ2-3, is EPEVTQTPSHQVTQMGQEVILRCVPISNHLYFYWYRQILGQKVEFLVSFYNNEISEKSEIFDDQFSVERPDGSNFTLKIRSTKLEDSAMYFCAISGGRTTDTQYFGPGTRLTVL.

CDR3 loop: CASSRARSASYGYEQFF. CDR3 nucleotides: TGTGCCAGCAGCAGGGCTAGGTCGGCTTCCTATGGCTATGAGCAGTTCTTC. The chain carries TRBV5-8 and TRBJ2-1; the D is unclear. This CDR3 is 17 amino acids long. Trimming took 4 bases from V and 8 from J, leaving 25 bases between them. Germline V gives CDR1 SGHTS, CDR2 YDEGEE.

By frequency in the sample, this clonotype is medium-sized. The chain couples TRBV7-3 to TRBJ2-5; 7 bases fit TRBD1. Trimming removed 5 bases from V and 5 bases from J; junction bases left unmatched: 5. The germline V gene encodes CDR1 SGHTA and CDR2 FQGTGA. The CDR3 has 13 amino acids. This CDR3 reads CASSRGQLETQYF. In nucleotides, the CDR3 is TGTGCCAGCAGCCGGGGACAGTTGGAGACCCAGTACTTC. Filled out from reference TRBV7-3 and TRBJ2-5, the complete variable domain reads GAGVSQTPSNKVTEKGKYVELRCDPISGHTALYWYRQSLGQGPEFLIYFQGTGAADDSGLPNDRFFAVRPEGSVSTLKIQRTERGDSAVYLCASSRGQLETQYFGPGTRLLVL.

In its sample, this clonotype ranks as medium-sized. The chain carries TRBV7-2 and TRBJ2-5; D unclear. The germline V and J ends were trimmed by 3 bases and 2 bases, with 7 bases remaining between them. This CDR3 spans 13 amino acids. CDR1 is SGHTA, CDR2 FQGNSA, per germline. CDR3 nucleotide sequence: TGTGCCAGCAGCTTTTTCAGTCAAGAGACCCAGTACTTC. Its protein product is CASSFFSQETQYF.